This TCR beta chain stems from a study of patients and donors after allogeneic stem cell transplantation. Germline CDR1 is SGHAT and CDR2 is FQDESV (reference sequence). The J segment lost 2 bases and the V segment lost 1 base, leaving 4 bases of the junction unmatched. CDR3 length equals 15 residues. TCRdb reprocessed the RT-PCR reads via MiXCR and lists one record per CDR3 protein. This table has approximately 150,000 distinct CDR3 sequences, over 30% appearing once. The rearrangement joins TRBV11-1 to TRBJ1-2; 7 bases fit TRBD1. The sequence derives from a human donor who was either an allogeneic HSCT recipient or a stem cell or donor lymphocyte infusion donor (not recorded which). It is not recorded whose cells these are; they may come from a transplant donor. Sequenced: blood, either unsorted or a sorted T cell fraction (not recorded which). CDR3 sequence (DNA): TGTGCCAGCAGCTTAGGGGGACAGTCAAACTATGGCTACACCTTC. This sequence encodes CASSLGGQSNYGYTF.